These T cell receptor beta chains were read from a single sample in a study of neurological immune-mediated disorders. Using its own MiXCR run on the 5' RACE reads, TCRdb lists one record per CDR3 protein. Altogether tens of thousands of distinct CDR3 sequences are present, around 11% being singletons, with the ten largest covering more than 6.5%. The sequenced sample was PBMCs. The receptors derive from a male donor with HTLV-1-associated myelopathy (HAM/TSP). Both conserved end residues are part of each CDR3. Fields, in order: J gene, clone size, CDR3 length, D gene, V gene, CDR3 DNA, CDR3 protein. The D gene is left open where the match is weak. Clone size is shown for a subset of rows, as once, few, many or a class of expanded clone.

J gene: TRBJ2-7
clone size: .
CDR3 length: 12
D gene: .
V gene: TRBV9
CDR3 DNA: TGTGCCAGCAGCGTAGAGGGATACGAGCAGTACTTC
CDR3 protein: CASSVEGYEQYF

J gene: TRBJ1-2
clone size: many
CDR3 length: 15
D gene: .
V gene: TRBV3-1
CDR3 DNA: TGTGCCAGCAGCCAAGAGGGGTCGAGCCTCTATGGCTACACCTTC
CDR3 protein: CASSQEGSSLYGYTF

J gene: TRBJ2-7
clone size: many
CDR3 length: 14
D gene: .
V gene: TRBV6-1
CDR3 DNA: TGTGCCAGCAGTGAAGTTGACGGAGAAGGTGAGCAGTACTTC
CDR3 protein: CASSEVDGEGEQYF

J gene: TRBJ1-1
clone size: many
CDR3 length: 11
D gene: .
V gene: TRBV29-1
CDR3 DNA: TGCAGCGTTGAACATAACACTGAAGCTTTCTTT
CDR3 protein: CSVEHNTEAFF

J gene: TRBJ2-3
clone size: many
CDR3 length: 15
D gene: TRBD2
V gene: TRBV2
CDR3 DNA: TGTGCCAGCAGTGTTGAAGCGGGGGAACTGGATACGCAGTATTTT
CDR3 protein: CASSVEAGELDTQYF

J gene: TRBJ2-3
clone size: few
CDR3 length: 18
D gene: TRBD2
V gene: TRBV27
CDR3 DNA: TGTGCCAGGAGTTTAAGGGGATGGCGGGGGGACGGAACAGAGACGCAGTATTTT
CDR3 protein: CARSLRGWRGDGTETQYF

J gene: TRBJ1-1
clone size: many
CDR3 length: 15
D gene: .
V gene: TRBV7-2
CDR3 DNA: TGTGCCAGCAGCTTAAGCGGACCTATGAACACTGAAGCTTTCTTT
CDR3 protein: CASSLSGPMNTEAFF

J gene: TRBJ2-7
clone size: many
CDR3 length: 12
D gene: .
V gene: TRBV20-1
CDR3 DNA: TGCAGTGCTAGTGTACAACCGTACGAGCAGTACTTC
CDR3 protein: CSASVQPYEQYF

J gene: TRBJ2-3
clone size: many
CDR3 length: 14
D gene: .
V gene: TRBV20-1
CDR3 DNA: TGCAGTGCTAGAGGGGGGCTAGCTATAGATACGCAGTATTTT
CDR3 protein: CSARGGLAIDTQYF

J gene: TRBJ2-2
clone size: .
CDR3 length: 13
D gene: .
V gene: TRBV7-2
CDR3 DNA: TGTGCCAGCAGCCCTCTGGTAATCTGGGAGCTGTTTTTT
CDR3 protein: CASSPLVIWELFF

J gene: TRBJ1-2
clone size: many
CDR3 length: 14
D gene: TRBD1
V gene: TRBV7-2
CDR3 DNA: TGTGCCAGCAGCCAGCTGGGACAGGGATATGGCTACACCTTC
CDR3 protein: CASSQLGQGYGYTF

J gene: TRBJ2-5
clone size: many
CDR3 length: 15
D gene: TRBD2
V gene: TRBV20-1
CDR3 DNA: TGCAGTGCCGGACTAGCGGGGGCCCTTCGGGAGACCCAGTACTTC
CDR3 protein: CSAGLAGALRETQYF

J gene: TRBJ2-7
clone size: many
CDR3 length: 15
D gene: TRBD2
V gene: TRBV9
CDR3 DNA: TGTGCCAGCAGCGCCGGGACTAGCCTCGCCCACGAGCAGTACTTC
CDR3 protein: CASSAGTSLAHEQYF

J gene: TRBJ2-1
clone size: many
CDR3 length: 15
D gene: TRBD1
V gene: TRBV5-1
CDR3 DNA: TGCGCCAGCAGCCCGGGACAGGGGGGGGACAATGAGCAGTTCTTC
CDR3 protein: CASSPGQGGDNEQFF

J gene: TRBJ1-1
clone size: many
CDR3 length: 15
D gene: .
V gene: TRBV10-3
CDR3 DNA: TGTGCCATCAGCGAAACCGGGACTGATAACACTGAAGCTTTCTTT
CDR3 protein: CAISETGTDNTEAFF

J gene: TRBJ2-4
clone size: .
CDR3 length: 14
D gene: .
V gene: TRBV5-1
CDR3 DNA: TGCGCCACCCAGCGGGGTGGGGGCGAAAACATTCGGTGCTTC
CDR3 protein: CATQRGGGENIRCF

J gene: TRBJ2-7
clone size: many
CDR3 length: 11
D gene: .
V gene: TRBV6-1
CDR3 DNA: TGTGCCAGCAGTGCAGGGGACGAGCAGTACTTC
CDR3 protein: CASSAGDEQYF

J gene: TRBJ2-5
clone size: many
CDR3 length: 15
D gene: TRBD2
V gene: TRBV7-9
CDR3 DNA: TGTGCCAGCAGCTTAGCCGCGGGGGGCCAAGAGACCCAGTACTTC
CDR3 protein: CASSLAAGGQETQYF

J gene: TRBJ2-2
clone size: many
CDR3 length: 18
D gene: .
V gene: TRBV10-1
CDR3 DNA: TGCGCCAGCAGTGAGTCGAAGGGAAGGGGCTCGAACACCGGGGAGCTGTTTTTT
CDR3 protein: CASSESKGRGSNTGELFF

J gene: TRBJ1-2
clone size: many
CDR3 length: 15
D gene: TRBD1
V gene: TRBV7-2
CDR3 DNA: TGTGCCAGCAGCCCCGACGGGACAGGGGACTATGGCTACACCTTC
CDR3 protein: CASSPDGTGDYGYTF

J gene: TRBJ2-1
clone size: many
CDR3 length: 13
D gene: TRBD1
V gene: TRBV29-1
CDR3 DNA: TGCAGCGGAGGGGACAGGCGCGACAATGAGCAGTTCTTC
CDR3 protein: CSGGDRRDNEQFF

J gene: TRBJ2-7
clone size: many
CDR3 length: 11
D gene: .
V gene: TRBV10-3
CDR3 DNA: TGTGCCATCGGACAGTCCTACGAGCAGTACTTC
CDR3 protein: CAIGQSYEQYF

J gene: TRBJ2-1
clone size: many
CDR3 length: 14
D gene: TRBD2
V gene: TRBV6-6
CDR3 DNA: TGTGCCAGCAGTCGGACTAGCGGGGGGAATGAGCAGTTCTTC
CDR3 protein: CASSRTSGGNEQFF

J gene: TRBJ2-7
clone size: many
CDR3 length: 13
D gene: TRBD2
V gene: TRBV7-2
CDR3 DNA: TGTGCCAGCAGCCAGCGGGGGGGATACGAGCAGTACTTC
CDR3 protein: CASSQRGGYEQYF

J gene: TRBJ2-1
clone size: many
CDR3 length: 18
D gene: TRBD2
V gene: TRBV20-1
CDR3 DNA: TGCAGTGCTACCCGGCCCCTAGCGGGGGGTGGAAGCTACAATGAGCAGTTCTTC
CDR3 protein: CSATRPLAGGGSYNEQFF

J gene: TRBJ2-7
clone size: many
CDR3 length: 12
D gene: .
V gene: TRBV20-1
CDR3 DNA: TGCAGTGCTCCCCGGGCCTCCTACGAGCAGTACTTC
CDR3 protein: CSAPRASYEQYF

J gene: TRBJ2-6
clone size: many
CDR3 length: 15
D gene: .
V gene: TRBV5-1
CDR3 DNA: TGCGCCAGCAATCCTAGTGGATCTGGGGCCAACGTCCTGACTTTC
CDR3 protein: CASNPSGSGANVLTF

J gene: TRBJ1-2
clone size: many
CDR3 length: 14
D gene: .
V gene: TRBV20-1
CDR3 DNA: TGCAGTGCTAGCAATTCGGGAGCTAACTATGGCTACACCTTC
CDR3 protein: CSASNSGANYGYTF

J gene: TRBJ1-6
clone size: many
CDR3 length: 15
D gene: TRBD1
V gene: TRBV7-3
CDR3 DNA: TGTGCCAGCAGCATCCAGGGGGGACGGTTATCACCCCTCCACTTT
CDR3 protein: CASSIQGGRLSPLHF

J gene: TRBJ2-5
clone size: many
CDR3 length: 13
D gene: .
V gene: TRBV5-1
CDR3 DNA: TGCGCCAGCAGCTTAGCCCACAAAGAGACCCAGTACTTC
CDR3 protein: CASSLAHKETQYF

J gene: TRBJ1-6
clone size: many
CDR3 length: 14
D gene: .
V gene: TRBV20-1
CDR3 DNA: TGCAGTGCTGAAGGCCGGGCCGTTAATTCACCCCTCCACTTT
CDR3 protein: CSAEGRAVNSPLHF

J gene: TRBJ2-2
clone size: many
CDR3 length: 15
D gene: TRBD1
V gene: TRBV5-1
CDR3 DNA: TGCGCCAGCAGCTCCGGACAGGGATGGGCCGGGGAGCTGTTTTTT
CDR3 protein: CASSSGQGWAGELFF

J gene: TRBJ2-1
clone size: many
CDR3 length: 14
D gene: TRBD2
V gene: TRBV7-9
CDR3 DNA: TGTGCCAGCAGCCCGACTAGCGCCTACAATGAGCAGTTCTTC
CDR3 protein: CASSPTSAYNEQFF

J gene: TRBJ1-1
clone size: many
CDR3 length: 16
D gene: .
V gene: TRBV5-5
CDR3 DNA: TGTGCCAGCAGCTTGAGAGGGTCGCTAGCGAACACTGAAGCTTTCTTT
CDR3 protein: CASSLRGSLANTEAFF

J gene: TRBJ2-1
clone size: many
CDR3 length: 19
D gene: TRBD2
V gene: TRBV7-9
CDR3 DNA: TGTGCCAGCAGAACTAGCGGGGGGCTTATGACCCTCTCCTACAATGAGCAGTTCTTC
CDR3 protein: CASRTSGGLMTLSYNEQFF

J gene: TRBJ1-2
clone size: many
CDR3 length: 14
D gene: TRBD1
V gene: TRBV9
CDR3 DNA: TGTGCCAGCAGCTTCCCCGGGACAGACTATGGCTACACCTTC
CDR3 protein: CASSFPGTDYGYTF

J gene: TRBJ2-7
clone size: many
CDR3 length: 15
D gene: TRBD1
V gene: TRBV5-4
CDR3 DNA: TGTGCCAGCAGCTTGGATGGGACAGGGGGCTACGAGCAGTACTTC
CDR3 protein: CASSLDGTGGYEQYF

J gene: TRBJ1-1
clone size: many
CDR3 length: 14
D gene: .
V gene: TRBV20-1
CDR3 DNA: TGCAGTGCTAGAGATGCACGGAGGAACACTGAAGCTTTCTTT
CDR3 protein: CSARDARRNTEAFF

J gene: TRBJ2-1
clone size: medium-sized
CDR3 length: 14
D gene: .
V gene: TRBV20-1
CDR3 DNA: TGCAGTGCTAGGACGCGCGGGTGGCCCAATGAGCAGTTCTTC
CDR3 protein: CSARTRGWPNEQFF

J gene: TRBJ1-4
clone size: many
CDR3 length: 17
D gene: .
V gene: TRBV3-1
CDR3 DNA: TGTGCCAGCAGCCAAGCGAACGAATACGCAACTAATGAAAAACTGTTTTTT
CDR3 protein: CASSQANEYATNEKLFF

J gene: TRBJ2-2
clone size: .
CDR3 length: 17
D gene: TRBD2
V gene: TRBV9
CDR3 DNA: TGTGCCAGCAGCGTAGGGGGGACTAGCGGGGGCACCGGGGAGCTGTTTTTT
CDR3 protein: CASSVGGTSGGTGELFF

J gene: TRBJ1-4
clone size: many
CDR3 length: 15
D gene: .
V gene: TRBV10-2
CDR3 DNA: TGCGCCAGCAGTGAGTCGAGACAGCTAGAGGAAAAACTGTTTTTT
CDR3 protein: CASSESRQLEEKLFF

J gene: TRBJ2-5
clone size: many
CDR3 length: 15
D gene: .
V gene: TRBV20-1
CDR3 DNA: TGCAGTGCTAGTTCAACACGCGCCCGTCTGGAGACCCAGTACTTC
CDR3 protein: CSASSTRARLETQYF

J gene: TRBJ2-5
clone size: many
CDR3 length: 13
D gene: TRBD1
V gene: TRBV20-1
CDR3 DNA: TGCAGTGCCCCGGACAGGGGGAAAGAGACCCAGTACTTC
CDR3 protein: CSAPDRGKETQYF

J gene: TRBJ2-7
clone size: many
CDR3 length: 14
D gene: TRBD2
V gene: TRBV19
CDR3 DNA: TGTGCCAGTAGTATAGCGCGGGGGAACTACGAGCAGTACTTC
CDR3 protein: CASSIARGNYEQYF

J gene: TRBJ2-4
clone size: many
CDR3 length: 14
D gene: .
V gene: TRBV28
CDR3 DNA: TGTGCCAGCAGCTCAGGGGGGGCCAAAAACATTCAGTACTTC
CDR3 protein: CASSSGGAKNIQYF

J gene: TRBJ1-2
clone size: many
CDR3 length: 13
D gene: .
V gene: TRBV12-3/TRBV12-4
CDR3 DNA: TGTGCCAGCAGTCAAGGGGCCTTCTATGGCTACACCTTC
CDR3 protein: CASSQGAFYGYTF

J gene: TRBJ1-5
clone size: .
CDR3 length: 14
D gene: TRBD1
V gene: TRBV7-2
CDR3 DNA: TGTGCCAGCAGCGCAGGGGGTGGCAATCAGCACCAGCATTTT
CDR3 protein: CASSAGGGNQHQHF

J gene: TRBJ2-7
clone size: many
CDR3 length: 14
D gene: TRBD2
V gene: TRBV6-5
CDR3 DNA: TGTGCCAGCAGTTACTTTGCGGGGGGTTACGAGCAGTACTTC
CDR3 protein: CASSYFAGGYEQYF

J gene: TRBJ2-5
clone size: many
CDR3 length: 14
D gene: TRBD2
V gene: TRBV7-8
CDR3 DNA: TGTGCCAGCAGCTCTCTAGCGGGGCAAGAGACCCAGTACTTC
CDR3 protein: CASSSLAGQETQYF